The present T cell receptor (beta chain) was sequenced within a study of blood T cell repertoires in COVID-19. The wider study: Both acute and convalescent COVID-19 samples were obtained from the United States, Italy and Spain.

Trimming at V came to 4 bases and at J to 8 bases, leaving 6 bases not matched to a gene. The CDR3 is 15 amino acids. Germline V CDR1 and CDR2: SGDLS, YYNGEE. Repertoires were generated with immunoSEQ multiplex PCR, while TCRdb's copy carries only in-frame clones and drops some. Of a few hundred thousand clones listed, approximately 88% are singletons. The sequenced sample consisted of peripheral blood. The origin of this receptor is a woman aged 30 to 39 who had recovered from COVID-19. The rearrangement links TRBV9 to TRBJ2-1, with 13 bases fitting TRBD2. CDR3 DNA: TGTGCCAGCAGCCCCAGACTAGCGGGGGGCCATGAGCAGTTCTTC. Amino acid sequence: CASSPRLAGGHEQFF.